This T cell receptor (beta chain) originates from a study of blood T cells in healthy people across ages. Overall study context: T cells yielded about one barcoded beta molecule per two cells through template switching. Study-level findings and limits: Fewer expanded clones and more diversity marked long-lived versus aged donors.

At least 7 million PBMCs were isolated per sample. Per sample, at least 5.5 micrograms of total RNA were extracted. The use of a sample-barcoded 5' primer and a J-beta primer mix characterized a second PCR of roughly 6 to 12 cycles. MiXCR, run by TCRdb on the 5' RACE reads, gives a single entry per CDR3 protein. The table has hundreds of thousands of distinct CDR3 sequences, under 45% seen once; the top ten hold about 21%. Notes on this clonotype: The antigen remains unidentified.

The receptor was isolated from a man aged 60 to 69 in good health. Sequenced material: blood.

CDR3 region: CASSDRDRGAGANVLTF. As DNA, the CDR3 is TGTGCCAGCAGTGACAGGGACAGGGGGGCTGGGGCCAACGTCCTGACTTTC. V is TRBV12-3 or TRBV12-4 and J is TRBJ2-6, with 11 bases lining up with TRBD1. J lost 2 bases, V lost 5 bases, and 5 bases had no gene match. The CDR3 is 17 residues long.